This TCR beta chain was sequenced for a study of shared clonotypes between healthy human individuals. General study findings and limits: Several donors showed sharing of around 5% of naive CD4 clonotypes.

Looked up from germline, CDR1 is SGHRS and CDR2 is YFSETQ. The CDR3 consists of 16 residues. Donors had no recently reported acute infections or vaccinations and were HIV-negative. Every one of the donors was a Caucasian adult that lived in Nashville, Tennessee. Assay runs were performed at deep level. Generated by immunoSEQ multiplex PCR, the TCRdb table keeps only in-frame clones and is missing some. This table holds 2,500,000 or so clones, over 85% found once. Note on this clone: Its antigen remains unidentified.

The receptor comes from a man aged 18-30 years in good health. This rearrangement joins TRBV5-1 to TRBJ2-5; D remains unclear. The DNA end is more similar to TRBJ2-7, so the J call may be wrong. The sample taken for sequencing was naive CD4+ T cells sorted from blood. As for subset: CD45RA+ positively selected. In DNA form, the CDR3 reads TGCGCCAGCAGCTTGACTGGGCCTAGGAGCTCCTACGAGCAGTACTTC. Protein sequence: CASSLTGPRSSYEQYF.